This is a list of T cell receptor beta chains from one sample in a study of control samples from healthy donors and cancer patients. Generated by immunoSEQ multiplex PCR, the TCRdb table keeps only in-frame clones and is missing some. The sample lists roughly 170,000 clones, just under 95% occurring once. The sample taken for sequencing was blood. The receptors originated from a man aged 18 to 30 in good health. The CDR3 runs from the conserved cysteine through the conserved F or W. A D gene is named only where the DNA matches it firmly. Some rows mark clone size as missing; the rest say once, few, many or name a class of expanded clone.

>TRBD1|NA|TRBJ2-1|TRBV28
TGTGCCAGCAGCGGATCCACCGGGACAGCCAAATACAATGAGCAGTTCTTC
CASSGSTGTAKYNEQFF
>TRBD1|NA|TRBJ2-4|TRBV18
TGTGCCAGCTCACCAGGACAGGGCAATTGGGCCAAAAACATTCAGTACTTC
CASSPGQGNWAKNIQYF
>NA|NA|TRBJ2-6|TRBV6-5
TGTGCCAGCAGCACTCGTACCTCTGGGGCCAACGTCCTGACTTTC
CASSTRTSGANVLTF
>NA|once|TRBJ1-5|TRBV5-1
TGCGCCAGCAGGGTTGGGGACGGAGATCAGCCCCAGCATTTT
CASRVGDGDQPQHF
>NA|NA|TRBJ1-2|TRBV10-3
TGTGCCACCTCCTTTGGCCGCTATGGCTACACCTTC
CATSFGRYGYTF
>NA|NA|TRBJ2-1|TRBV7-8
TGTGCCAGCAGCTTAGGCCCTCCCCCGTCCGATGAGCAGTTCTTC
CASSLGPPPSDEQFF
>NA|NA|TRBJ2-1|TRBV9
TGTGCCAGCAGCGTAGTCGCAGGGCCGCGAGGGGGGCGGAACAATGAGCAGTTCTTC
CASSVVAGPRGGRNNEQFF
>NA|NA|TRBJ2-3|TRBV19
TGTGCCAGTAGTATTCAGGGATCAGATACGCAGTATTTT
CASSIQGSDTQYF
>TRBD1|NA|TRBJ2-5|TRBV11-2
TGTGCCAGCAGCACAGGGGGCCCAGAGACCCAGTACTTC
CASSTGGPETQYF
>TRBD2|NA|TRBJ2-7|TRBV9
TGTGCCAGCAGCGCCTTAGCGGGGGCGCATATCTACGAGCAGTACTTC
CASSALAGAHIYEQYF
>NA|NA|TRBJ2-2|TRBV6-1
TGTGCCAGCAGTGAAGCAACAGGGTGGACCGGGGAGCTGTTTTTT
CASSEATGWTGELFF
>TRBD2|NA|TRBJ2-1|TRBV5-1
TGCGCCAGCAGCTCCGGCGGGGGGCAGTTCTTC
CASSSGGGQFF
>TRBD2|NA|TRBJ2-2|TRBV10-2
TGCGCCAGCAGTTGGAGCGGGGGGGCTGTCGGGGAGCTGTTTTTT
CASSWSGGAVGELFF
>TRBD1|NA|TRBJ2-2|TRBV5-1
TGCGCCAGCAGCCCCTGGACAGGGGAGGACGGGGAGCTGTTTTTT
CASSPWTGEDGELFF
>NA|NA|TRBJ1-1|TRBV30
TGTGCCTGGAGCCGGGACGGAAGAGAAGCTTTCTTT
CAWSRDGREAFF
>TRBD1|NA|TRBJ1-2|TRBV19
TGTGCCAGTAACCCGGGACAGACTTTATATGGCTACACCTTC
CASNPGQTLYGYTF
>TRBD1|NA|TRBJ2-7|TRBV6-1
TGTGCCAGCAGTGAAATAGGGACAGGCCAGACCTACGAGCAGTACTTC
CASSEIGTGQTYEQYF
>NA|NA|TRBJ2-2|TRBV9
TGTGCCAGCAGCCCTAGGACAGTATCGGGGGAGCTGTTTTTT
CASSPRTVSGELFF
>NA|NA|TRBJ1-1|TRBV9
TGTGCCAGCAGCGTCGGGACGGTGAACACTGAAGCTTTCTTT
CASSVGTVNTEAFF
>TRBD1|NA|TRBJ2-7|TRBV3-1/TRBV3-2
TGTGCCAGCAGCCAAGACCTCCGGGACAGGGGAGACGAGCAGTACTTC
CASSQDLRDRGDEQYF
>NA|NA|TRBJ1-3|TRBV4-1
TGCGCCAGCAGCCAATCTTTGCTCTCTGGAAACACCATATATTTT
CASSQSLLSGNTIYF
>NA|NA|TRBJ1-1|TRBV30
TGTGCCTGGAGTACAGGCACAGGACTTCTTGAAGCTTTCTTT
CAWSTGTGLLEAFF
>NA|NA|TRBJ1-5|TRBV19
TGTGCCAGTATAGCGGGAGGGGCGGGAGGGCCCCAGCATTTT
CASIAGGAGGPQHF
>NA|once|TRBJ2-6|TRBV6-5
TGTGCCAGCAGGGCAACTGGGGCCAACGTCCTGACTTTC
CASRATGANVLTF
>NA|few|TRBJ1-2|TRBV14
TGTGCCAGCAGCCAAGATCACGGGGGGGCTGGCTACACCTTC
CASSQDHGGAGYTF
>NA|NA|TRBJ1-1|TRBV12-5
TGTGCTAGTGGTTTGGTAATTAAAGGGGGTCGTACTGAAGCTTTCTTT
CASGLVIKGGRTEAFF
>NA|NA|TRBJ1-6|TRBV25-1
TGTGCCAGCAGTCAGGGACCCTATAATTCACCCCTCCACTTT
CASSQGPYNSPLHF
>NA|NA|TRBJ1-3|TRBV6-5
TGTGCCAGCAGTTACGCAGTGAGCTCTGGAAACACCATATATTTT
CASSYAVSSGNTIYF